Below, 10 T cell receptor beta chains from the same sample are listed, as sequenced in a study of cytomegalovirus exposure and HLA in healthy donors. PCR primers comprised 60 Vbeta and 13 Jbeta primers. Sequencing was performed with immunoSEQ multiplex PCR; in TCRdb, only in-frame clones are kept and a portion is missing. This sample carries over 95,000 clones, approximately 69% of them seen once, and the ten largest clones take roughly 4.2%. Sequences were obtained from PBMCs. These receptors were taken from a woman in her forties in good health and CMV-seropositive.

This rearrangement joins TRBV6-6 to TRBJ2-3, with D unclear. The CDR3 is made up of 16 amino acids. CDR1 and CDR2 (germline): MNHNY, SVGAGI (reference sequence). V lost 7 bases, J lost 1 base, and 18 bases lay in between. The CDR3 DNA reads TGTGCCAGCACAACTCACAGTTCCTACGGCACAGATACGCAGTATTTT. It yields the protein CASTTHSSYGTDTQYF.

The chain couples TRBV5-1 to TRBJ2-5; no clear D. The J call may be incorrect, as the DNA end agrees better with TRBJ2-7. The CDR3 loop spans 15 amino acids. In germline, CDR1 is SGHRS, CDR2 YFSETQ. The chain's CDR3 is CASSLGQRQPYEQYF. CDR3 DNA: TGCGCCAGCAGCTTGGGACAACGGCAGCCCTACGAGCAGTACTTC.

The DNA for the CDR3 is TGTGCCAGCAGCCGGACAGGGGGCTGGAACACCATATATTTT. Translated, it gives CASSRTGGWNTIYF. The J gene is TRBJ1-3, the V gene TRBV14; 11 nucleotides match TRBD1. Trimming removed 4 bases from V and 7 bases from J; junction bases left unmatched: 3. The CDR3 runs 14 residues. The germline V gene encodes CDR1 SGHDN and CDR2 FVKESK.

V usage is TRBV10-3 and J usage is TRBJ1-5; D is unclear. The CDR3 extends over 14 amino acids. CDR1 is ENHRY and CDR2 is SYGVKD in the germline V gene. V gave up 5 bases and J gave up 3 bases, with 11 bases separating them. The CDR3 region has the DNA TGTGCCATCAGTCCCGGAGAAAACAATCAGCCCCAGCATTTT. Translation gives CAISPGENNQPQHF.

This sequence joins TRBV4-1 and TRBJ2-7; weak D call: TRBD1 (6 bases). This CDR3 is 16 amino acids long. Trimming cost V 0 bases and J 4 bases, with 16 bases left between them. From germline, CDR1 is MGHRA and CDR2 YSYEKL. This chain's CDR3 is CASSQDLFPTGYEQYF. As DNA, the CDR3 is TGCGCCAGCAGCCAAGATTTGTTCCCGACAGGTTACGAGCAGTACTTC.

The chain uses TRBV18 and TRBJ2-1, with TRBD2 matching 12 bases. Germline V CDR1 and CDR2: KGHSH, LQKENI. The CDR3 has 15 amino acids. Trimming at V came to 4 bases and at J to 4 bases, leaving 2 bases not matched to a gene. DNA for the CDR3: TGTGCCAGCTCACTTGGACTAGCGGGGTACAATGAGCAGTTCTTC. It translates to CASSLGLAGYNEQFF. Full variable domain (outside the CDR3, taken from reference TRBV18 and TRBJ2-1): NAGVMQNPRHLVRRRGQEARLRCSPMKGHSHVYWYRQLPEEGLKFMVYLQKENIIDESGMPKERFSAEFPKEGPSILRIQQVVRGDSAAYFCASSLGLAGYNEQFFGPGTRLTVL.

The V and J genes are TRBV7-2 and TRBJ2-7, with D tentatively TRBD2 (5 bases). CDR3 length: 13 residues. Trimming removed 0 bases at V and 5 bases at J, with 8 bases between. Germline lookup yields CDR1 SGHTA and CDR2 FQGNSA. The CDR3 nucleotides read TGTGCCAGCAGCTTAGCGCGAGGGAACGAGCAGTACTTC. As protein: CASSLARGNEQYF.

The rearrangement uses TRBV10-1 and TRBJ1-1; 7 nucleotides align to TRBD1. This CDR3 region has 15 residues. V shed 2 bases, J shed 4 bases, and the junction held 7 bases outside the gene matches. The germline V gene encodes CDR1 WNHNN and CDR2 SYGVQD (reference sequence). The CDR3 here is CASSEQGEGVTEAFF. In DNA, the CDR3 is TGCGCCAGCAGTGAGCAGGGGGAAGGCGTCACTGAAGCTTTCTTT.

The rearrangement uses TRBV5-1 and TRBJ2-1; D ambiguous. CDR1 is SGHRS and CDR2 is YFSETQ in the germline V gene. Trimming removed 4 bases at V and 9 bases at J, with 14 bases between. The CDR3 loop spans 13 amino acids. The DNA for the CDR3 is TGCGCCAGCAGCCTCCCACACGTCCGTGAGCAGTTCTTC. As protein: CASSLPHVREQFF.

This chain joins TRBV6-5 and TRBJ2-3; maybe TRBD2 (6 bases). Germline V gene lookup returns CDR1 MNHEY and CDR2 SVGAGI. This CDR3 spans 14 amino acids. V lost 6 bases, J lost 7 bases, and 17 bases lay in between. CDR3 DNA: TGTGCCAGCAGCCAGCCGGGGGTAGGGAATACGCAGTATTTT. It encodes CASSQPGVGNTQYF.